This TCR beta chain came from a study of T cell repertoires in cytomegalovirus infection. Study at large: Shared public TCR beta signatures pointed to both CMV infection and a matching HLA type. Study-level findings and limits: It was HLA-C-restricted CMV-specific TCR beta clonotypes that dominated the response ex vivo. Using cumulative public TCR beta family frequency, the authors identified those who carried CMV together with the relevant HLA.

The CDR3 is made up of 11 amino acids. CDR1 SGHTA and CDR2 FQGNSA come from the germline V gene. V gave up 8 bases and J gave up 15 bases; unmatched junction bases: 11. In this sample, this clonotype turned up many times. What it binds is unknown. Via MiXCR, TCRdb re-called the reads, giving one row per CDR3 protein. Of roughly 180,000 distinct CDR3 sequences listed, 28% are singletons. Sequencing used PBMCs. The sequence was collected from a human donor in good health (CMV status not recorded). Some clones in this sample may be carry-over from other donors' samples. J is TRBJ2-3 and V is TRBV7-2; 7 bases are a match to TRBD1. The CDR3 bases are TGTGCCAGCGGCCGAGGGGACAGTAAATATTTT. Protein: CASGRGDSKYF. Full variable domain (missing parts from reference TRBV7-2 and TRBJ2-3): GAGVSQSPSNKVTEKGKDVELRCDPISGHTALYWYRQSLGQGLEFLIYFQGNSAPDKSGLPSDRFSAERTGGSVSTLTIQRTQQEDSAVYLCASGRGDSKYFGPGTRLTVL.